The following is a T cell receptor (beta chain) sequence with its context. Trimming at V came to 6 bases and at J to 3 bases, leaving 5 bases not matched to a gene. The CDR3 totals 14 residues. CDR1 and CDR2 (germline): SNHLY, FYNNEI. The data were produced by immunoSEQ multiplex PCR, yet TCRdb's version contains in-frame clones alone and is incomplete. The sample lists 150,000 or so clones; around 80% were seen once. The source of the sample is a study of blood T cell repertoires in COVID-19. Study as a whole: There were acute and convalescent COVID-19 samples, and they came from the United States, Italy and Spain. The analysed material was cDNA or gDNA that came from T cells, B-cell-depleted T cells, or PBMCs.

Cohort 3 donors counted as recovered after two negative PCRs, clearance, or resolved symptoms. Material: PBMCs or T cells enriched from blood (not recorded which). The rearrangement links TRBV2 to TRBJ1-5; 7 bases match TRBD1. This sequence was found in a man in his forties or fifties who had recovered from COVID-19. CDR3 residues: CASSEGQFNQPQHF. DNA of the CDR3: TGTGCCAGCAGCGAGGGACAGTTCAATCAGCCCCAGCATTTT.